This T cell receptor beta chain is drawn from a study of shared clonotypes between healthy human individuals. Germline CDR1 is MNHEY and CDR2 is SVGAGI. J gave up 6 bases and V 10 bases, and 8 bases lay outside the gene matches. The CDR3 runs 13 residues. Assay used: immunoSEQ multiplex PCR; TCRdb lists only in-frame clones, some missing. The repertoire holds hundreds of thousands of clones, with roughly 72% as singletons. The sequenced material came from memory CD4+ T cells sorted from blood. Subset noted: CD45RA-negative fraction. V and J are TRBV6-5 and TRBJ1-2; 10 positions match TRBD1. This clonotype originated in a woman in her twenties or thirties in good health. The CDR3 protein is CATGDRGSNGYTF. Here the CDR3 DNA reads TGTGCCACCGGGGACAGGGGCTCGAATGGCTACACCTTC.